This T cell receptor (beta chain) was captured in a study of blood T cells in healthy people across ages. The CDR3 sequence is 15 residues long. The V and J ends lost 6 bases and 2 bases, in that order; junction bases with no gene match: 9. Broader study findings: Changes seen in expanded clonotypes were possibly confounded by donor CMV status left unknown.

Together with a sample-barcoded 5' primer, a J-beta primer mix was included in a second PCR lasting roughly 6 to 12 cycles. One entry per CDR3 protein results from TCRdb running MiXCR on the 5' RACE reads. The sample has more than 1 million distinct CDR3 sequences; more than 35% are singletons. With regard to this clonotype: Antigen: not known.

The chain carries TRBV6-7 and TRBJ1-2, with TRBD1 identical over 7 bases. TRBV6-7 qualifies as an ORF whose function is uncertain. The sequenced sample was blood. The sequence was collected from a woman aged 60 to 75 in good health. The CDR3 DNA is TGTGCCAGCAGCCGGGACAGTTCTATGAACTATGGCTACACCTTC. Translated, it gives CASSRDSSMNYGYTF.